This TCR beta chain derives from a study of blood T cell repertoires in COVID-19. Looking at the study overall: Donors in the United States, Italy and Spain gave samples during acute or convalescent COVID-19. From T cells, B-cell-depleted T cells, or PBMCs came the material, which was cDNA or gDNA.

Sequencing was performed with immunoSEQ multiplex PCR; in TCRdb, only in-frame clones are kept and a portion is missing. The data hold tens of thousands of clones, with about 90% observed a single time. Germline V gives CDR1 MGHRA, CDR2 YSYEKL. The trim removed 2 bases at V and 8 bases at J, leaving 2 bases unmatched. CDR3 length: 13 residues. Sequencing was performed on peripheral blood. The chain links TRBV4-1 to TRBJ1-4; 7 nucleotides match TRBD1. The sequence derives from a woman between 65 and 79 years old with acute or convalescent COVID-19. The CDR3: CASSQWTGEKLFF. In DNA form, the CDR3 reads TGCGCCAGCAGCCAATGGACAGGAGAAAAACTGTTTTTT.